The 9 T cell receptor beta chains below come from one sample, sequenced in a study of cytomegalovirus exposure and HLA in healthy donors. A multiplex PCR was run with 60 Vbeta primers and 13 Jbeta primers. Clones were read by immunoSEQ multiplex PCR, and TCRdb kept only the in-frame ones, dropping some. The sample records around 200,000 clones, roughly 82% being singletons. The sequenced sample consisted of PBMCs. These receptors all come from a girl aged 2 to 9 in good health and CMV-seropositive.

The chain combines TRBV12-5 with TRBJ1-3; tentatively, D is TRBD1 (5 bases). This CDR3 is built from 15 residues. Germline values: CDR1 LGHNT, CDR2 FRNRAP. With 2 bases removed from V and 2 bases from J, the gap between germline ends came to 10 bases. This CDR3 reads CASGLPKGTGNTIYF. The DNA of the CDR3 is TGTGCTAGTGGTTTGCCGAAGGGGACTGGAAACACCATATATTTT.

The rearrangement uses TRBV7-8 and TRBJ1-4, with D possibly matching TRBD1 (5 bases). Germline V gene data show CDR1 as SGHVS and CDR2 as FQNEAQ. The CDR3 is 14 residues long. Trimming removed 6 bases from V and 7 bases from J, with 15 bases in between. CDR3 sequence reads: CASSYSGRGEKLFF. CDR3 nucleotides: TGTGCCAGCAGTTACTCGGGGCGGGGTGAAAAACTGTTTTTT.

This rearrangement joins TRBV5-8 to TRBJ1-1, with 9 nucleotides matching TRBD1. Germline loops: CDR1 SGHTS, CDR2 YDEGEE. Unmatched junction bases numbered 5, after V lost 4 bases and J lost 1 base. This CDR3 is 15 amino acids long. CDR3 DNA: TGTGCCAGCAGCGATCCGGGACAGGGGAACACTGAAGCTTTCTTT. Residues: CASSDPGQGNTEAFF. The full variable domain, rest sourced from reference TRBV5-8 and TRBJ1-1, is EAGVTQSPTHLIKTRGQQATLRCSPISGHTSVYWYQQALGLGLQFLLWYDEGEERNRGNFPPRFSGRQFPNYSSELNVNALELEDSALYLCASSDPGQGNTEAFFGQGTRLTVV.

The chain recombines TRBV5-8 with TRBJ1-3, with D unresolved. The germline CDR1 and CDR2 sequences are SGHTS and YDEGEE. V was pared by 2 bases and J by 4 bases, with 4 bases between. The CDR3 covers 12 residues. The chain's CDR3 is CASSFRGNTIYF. The CDR3 DNA follows: TGTGCCAGCAGCTTCCGGGGAAACACCATATATTTT.

The chain couples TRBV13 to TRBJ2-2; no clear D. CDR3 length: 15 residues. The germline V gene has CDR1 PRHDT and CDR2 FYEKMQ (reference sequence). V was clipped by 3 bases and J by 4 bases, with 12 bases between them. The CDR3 coding sequence is TGTGCCAGCAGCTTTCTGGGCTCGAGCACCGGGGAGCTGTTTTTT. Translation: CASSFLGSSTGELFF. The full variable domain, in which reference TRBV13 and TRBJ2-2 provide the parts outside the CDR3, is AAGVIQSPRHLIKEKRETATLKCYPIPRHDTVYWYQQGPGQDPQFLISFYEKMQSDKGSIPDRFSAQQFSDYHSELNMSSLELGDSALYFCASSFLGSSTGELFFGEGSRLTVL.

V usage is TRBV25-1 and J usage is TRBJ1-1, with 7 bases identical to TRBD1. Germline V lookup: CDR1 MGHDK, CDR2 SYGVNS. This CDR3 has 16 amino acids. Trimming took 4 bases from V and 0 from J; bases not matched to a gene: 8. This chain's CDR3 is CASSGTGDRLNTEAFF. In nucleotides, the CDR3 is TGTGCCAGCAGTGGCACAGGGGACCGGCTGAACACTGAAGCTTTCTTT.

In this sample, this clone turned up a few times. This chain uses TRBV4-1 with TRBJ2-6, with D tentatively TRBD1 (6 bases). The germline V and J ends were trimmed by 5 bases and 2 bases, with 13 bases remaining between them. This CDR3 is 16 amino acids long. CDR1 is MGHRA, CDR2 YSYEKL, per germline. The CDR3 spells CASSTAAGAGANVLTF. The CDR3 DNA is TGCGCCAGCAGCACAGCAGCAGGGGCTGGGGCCAACGTCCTGACTTTC.

The genes are TRBV28 and TRBJ2-7; 7 bases align to TRBD1. The germline gives CDR1 MDHEN, CDR2 SYDVKM. The CDR3 is 15 residues long. Trimming cost V 5 bases and J 3 bases; bases outside gene matches: 10. In DNA form, the CDR3 reads TGTGCCAGCAGTCACCGGGACAGTAGAATCTACGAGCAGTACTTC. Translated: CASSHRDSRIYEQYF.

The gene calls are TRBV5-1 and TRBJ2-1; a possible D gene is TRBD1 (6 bases). V shed 7 bases and J shed 0 bases, with 11 bases lying between them. In germline, CDR1 is SGHRS, CDR2 YFSETQ. The CDR3 consists of 14 residues. For the CDR3, the DNA is TGCGCCAGCGACTGGACAGCCTCCTACAATGAGCAGTTCTTC. Protein product: CASDWTASYNEQFF. Filled out from reference TRBV5-1 and TRBJ2-1, the complete variable domain reads KAGVTQTPRYLIKTRGQQVTLSCSPISGHRSVSWYQQTPGQGLQFLFEYFSETQRNKGNFPGRFSGRQFSNSRSEMNVSTLELGDSALYLCASDWTASYNEQFFGPGTRLTVL.